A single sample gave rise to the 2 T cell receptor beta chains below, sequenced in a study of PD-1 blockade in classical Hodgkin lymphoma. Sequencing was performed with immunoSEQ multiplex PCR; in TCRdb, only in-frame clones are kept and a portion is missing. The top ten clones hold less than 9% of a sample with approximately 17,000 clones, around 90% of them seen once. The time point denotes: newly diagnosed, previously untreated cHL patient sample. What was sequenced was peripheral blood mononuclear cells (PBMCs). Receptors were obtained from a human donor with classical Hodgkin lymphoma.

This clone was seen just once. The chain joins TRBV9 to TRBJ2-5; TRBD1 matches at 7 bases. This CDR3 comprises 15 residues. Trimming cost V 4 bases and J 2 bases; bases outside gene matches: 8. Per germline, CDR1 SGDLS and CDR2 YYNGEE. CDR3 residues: CASSTPAGGQETQYF. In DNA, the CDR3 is TGTGCCAGCAGCACTCCCGCAGGGGGACAAGAGACCCAGTACTTC.

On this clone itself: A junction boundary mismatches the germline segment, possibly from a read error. The CDR3 nucleotides are TGTGTCAGCAGCGTAACGGCGGGAGAACTAGATACGCAGTATTTT. This codes for CVSSVTAGELDTQYF. The chain has TRBV9 and TRBJ2-3; TRBD2 matches at 7 bases. The germline CDR1 and CDR2 sequences are SGDLS and YYNGEE. The CDR3 consists of 15 residues. Filled out from reference TRBV9 and TRBJ2-3, the complete variable domain reads DSGVTQTPKHLITATGQRVTLRCSPRSGDLSVYWYQQSLDQGLQFLIQYYNGEERAKGNILERFSAQQFPDLHSELNLSSLELGDSALYFCVSSVTAGELDTQYFGPGTRLTVL.